This T cell receptor beta chain was profiled in a study of blood T cell repertoires in COVID-19. V was trimmed by 4 bases and J by 6 bases, leaving 13 bases between them. This CDR3 region has 13 residues. Per the germline V gene, CDR1 is SGHRS and CDR2 is YFSETQ. Profiled with immunoSEQ multiplex PCR; TCRdb holds only in-frame clones, not every one. The repertoire holds 250,000 to 350,000 clones, with approximately 90% as singletons. Material for sequencing was PBMCs or T cells enriched from blood (not recorded which). This receptor was obtained from a woman between 40 and 55 years old who had recovered from COVID-19. V gene TRBV5-1 combines with J gene TRBJ2-5; tentatively, D is TRBD1 (6 bases). This chain's CDR3 is CASSAGQSQTQYF. In DNA, the CDR3 is TGCGCCAGCAGCGCTGGACAGAGCCAGACCCAGTACTTC.